The rows below give T cell receptor beta chains drawn from one sample of a study of OX40 agonist ivuxolimab in advanced cancers. Repertoires were generated with immunoSEQ multiplex PCR, while TCRdb's copy carries only in-frame clones and drops some. The data contain over 35,000 clones, about nine tenths of them singletons. The material was CD4+ or CD8+ T cells sorted from blood, obtained in a trial of the OX40 agonist ivuxolimab. The receptor source for this set is an adult with an advanced solid tumor such as melanoma, head and neck, liver or kidney cancer. Both conserved end residues are part of each CDR3. Fields, in order: D gene, J gene, V gene, clone size, CDR3 DNA, CDR3 protein. The D gene is left open where the match is weak. Size is stated for part of the rows, as once, few or many counts, or as a class when the clone is expanded.

d_call: TRBD1; j_call: TRBJ2-1; v_call: TRBV6-8; clone_size: -; cdr3_nt: TGTGCCAGCAGTCCCCCGGGACAGGAATACAATGAGCAGTTCTTC; cdr3_aa: CASSPPGQEYNEQFF
d_call: -; j_call: TRBJ1-1; v_call: TRBV4-3; clone_size: -; cdr3_nt: TGCGCCAGCAGCCAAGAAGTGGGGGGGATGAACACTGAAGCTTTCTTT; cdr3_aa: CASSQEVGGMNTEAFF
d_call: -; j_call: TRBJ2-1; v_call: TRBV4-3; clone_size: few; cdr3_nt: TGCGCCAGCAGCCAAGTGGCCAGGGCCAATGAGCAGTTCTTC; cdr3_aa: CASSQVARANEQFF
d_call: -; j_call: TRBJ2-2; v_call: TRBV7-9; clone_size: -; cdr3_nt: TGTGCCAGCAGGTTCGAGGTAACCGGGGAGCTGTTTTTT; cdr3_aa: CASRFEVTGELFF
d_call: TRBD2; j_call: TRBJ2-5; v_call: TRBV6-5; clone_size: -; cdr3_nt: TGTGCCAGCAGTGGGACTAGCGGGGGGAGGGAGACCCAGTACTTC; cdr3_aa: CASSGTSGGRETQYF
d_call: -; j_call: TRBJ1-1; v_call: TRBV5-5; clone_size: few; cdr3_nt: TGTGCCAGCAGCTCATATACCCTCGGACAGATCAACACTGAAGCTTTCTTT; cdr3_aa: CASSSYTLGQINTEAFF
d_call: TRBD2; j_call: TRBJ2-3; v_call: TRBV7-3; clone_size: -; cdr3_nt: TGTGCCAGCAGCCCAGGGACTAGTACAGATACGCAGTATTTT; cdr3_aa: CASSPGTSTDTQYF
d_call: -; j_call: TRBJ2-7; v_call: TRBV18; clone_size: -; cdr3_nt: TGTGCCAGCTCTCCGACCGACTACGAGCAGTACTTC; cdr3_aa: CASSPTDYEQYF
d_call: -; j_call: TRBJ1-2; v_call: TRBV9; clone_size: many; cdr3_nt: TGTGCCAGCAGCGACTCCGTAATCGGGAGGAAGGACTATGGCTACACCTTC; cdr3_aa: CASSDSVIGRKDYGYTF
d_call: TRBD1; j_call: TRBJ2-7; v_call: TRBV5-4; clone_size: -; cdr3_nt: TGTGCCAGCAGCTTGGCTGCGACAGGGGTAGGTGGTTACGAGCAGTACTTC; cdr3_aa: CASSLAATGVGGYEQYF
d_call: -; j_call: TRBJ1-5; v_call: TRBV2; clone_size: -; cdr3_nt: TGTGCCAGCAGTGGGGTAACAGGGTCGCTTTTAGATCAGCCCCAGCATTTT; cdr3_aa: CASSGVTGSLLDQPQHF
d_call: -; j_call: TRBJ2-5; v_call: TRBV6-5; clone_size: -; cdr3_nt: TGTGCCAGCAGTCGAAGACAGCAAGAGACCCAGTACTTC; cdr3_aa: CASSRRQQETQYF
d_call: TRBD2; j_call: TRBJ2-1; v_call: TRBV12-5; clone_size: -; cdr3_nt: TGTGCTAGTGCTCCCCCCGGGACTAGCGGGGGAGCGTACAATGAGCAGTTCTTC; cdr3_aa: CASAPPGTSGGAYNEQFF